This TCR beta chain was found in a study of Graves' ophthalmopathy and Graves' hyperthyroidism. Findings and limits, study-wide: In separating ophthalmopathy from stable hyperthyroidism, a 13-signature model achieved about 90% sensitivity and 75% to 84% specificity. Sensitivity of about 67% and specificity of approximately 73% were achieved by the model that predicted ophthalmopathy progression.

The TCR beta CDR3 regions underwent amplification from RNA transcripts. Amplification began with first-round RT-PCR using HTBI primers, then second-round multiplex PCR was performed. TCRdb recomputed calls from the multiplex PCR reads with MiXCR, one row per CDR3 protein. The table includes 650,000 to 900,000 distinct CDR3 sequences, 40% detected once. V lost 6 bases and J 1 base, leaving 22 bases between the germline ends. The CDR3 sequence is 17 residues long. The germline V gene has CDR1 SNHLY and CDR2 FYNNEI. This clonotype was observed a handful of times. Its antigen is not known. Ophthalmopathy was moderately-to-severely active, CAS at least 3, NOSPECS at least 4, lasting under 3 months. The diagnosis was founded upon clinical symptoms, serum thyroxine, TRAb, thyroid ultrasound and orbital computed tomography.

This chain uses TRBV2 with TRBJ2-7; possible D gene TRBD2, 7 bases. This sequence was found in an adult man with Graves' ophthalmopathy. Specimen: peripheral blood. The CDR3 is CASRGGQGRPNSYEQYF. CDR3 DNA sequence: TGTGCCAGCAGGGGAGGGCAGGGGCGACCTAATTCCTACGAGCAGTACTTC.